The text below deals with one TCR beta chain. Antigen: not known. Trimming stripped 0 bases from V and 14 bases from J, with 11 bases between. This CDR3 region has 13 residues. Pooling was applied to second doses at about 4 or about 12 weeks. This sample is part of a study of T cell responses to AZD1222 COVID-19 vaccine. Data came from immunoSEQ multiplex PCR; TCRdb stores just in-frame clones and leaves some out. The data hold roughly 150,000 clones, with 80% to 95% observed a single time. Study results and limitations: A mostly white British donor set with more females was recruited, and clonal diversity was possibly underestimated. Repertoire sampling was restricted to post-peak T cell response timepoints.

This chain joins TRBV12-3 or TRBV12-4 and TRBJ1-6; maybe TRBD1 (5 bases). The clonotype originates from an adult who received the AZD1222 COVID-19 vaccine. The sample here was peripheral blood, taken 28 days after the second AZD1222 dose. CDR3 coding DNA: TGTGCCAGCAGTTTAGCGCTCAGGACATCCCTCCACTTT. Translation: CASSLALRTSLHF.